What follows describes a single TCR beta chain. The sample contains more than one DNA sequence encoding this CDR3. This specimen belongs to a study of shared clonotypes between healthy human individuals. Germline V gives CDR1 SQVTM, CDR2 ANQGSEA. The CDR3 spans 14 residues. V was pared by 6 bases and J by 6 bases, with 8 bases of the junction left unmatched. Profiling relied on immunoSEQ multiplex PCR, and the TCRdb table lists in-frame clones only, not all of them. Of more than 1 million clones in the sample, 78% were seen once. The clonotype comes from a man aged 18 to 35 in good health. Some clones in this sample may be carry-over from other donors' samples. The chain couples TRBV29-1 to TRBJ2-3; 11 bases fit TRBD2. Sequenced: memory CD4+ T cells from PBMCs. The sample's subset: CD45RA-negative fraction. CDR3 nucleotide sequence: TGCAGCGTCCATCCGGGACTAGCGGCTGATACGCAGTATTTT. This encodes CSVHPGLAADTQYF.